Following are 31 T cell receptor beta chains from one sample sequenced in a study of molecular identifiers for immune sequencing clone quantification. One entry per CDR3 protein, called by TCRdb with MiXCR from the PCR reads. The sample lists 90,000 or so distinct CDR3 sequences; 21% were seen once. Sequencing used naive CD8+ T cells from blood, with Jurkat cell RNA spiked in. Sample subset: FACS-sorted CD8+CD4-CCR7+CD45RA+ naive T cells. The receptor source for this set is a human donor in good health. Some libraries in this study had Jurkat cell RNA spiked in.

This clonotype was recorded a few times. The rearrangement links TRBV9 to TRBJ2-1; TRBD2 matches 9 bases. Trimming took 4 bases from V and 3 from J; bases not matched to a gene: 8. This CDR3 is 16 amino acids long. The germline V gene encodes CDR1 SGDLS and CDR2 YYNGEE. The CDR3 sequence is CASSPGGGGVYNEQFF. In nucleotides, the CDR3 is TGTGCCAGCAGCCCTGGCGGGGGGGGGGTCTACAATGAGCAGTTCTTC.

This clonotype was recorded once. The V call is TRBV12-3 or TRBV12-4, the J call TRBJ2-1, with 8 bases aligning to TRBD1. This CDR3 is 19 amino acids long. V dropped 8 bases and J dropped 0; count of bases not matched to a gene: 18. The CDR3 DNA reads as TGTGCCAGCGCTTCAGGGGGCGTTTTGCGGGGCAGCTCCTACAATGAGCAGTTCTTC. The encoded protein is CASASGGVLRGSSYNEQFF.

Comments on this clonotype: A much larger clonotype is one base distant, so this may be a read error. As the CDR3 is not closed by the conserved phenylalanine or tryptophan, this likely results from a read error. J is TRBJ2-7 and V is TRBV28; D may correspond to TRBD1 or TRBD2 (5 bases each). Trimming pared 7 bases from V and 5 bases from J, leaving 18 bases between. CDR3 length: 14 residues. The germline gives CDR1 MDHEN, CDR2 SYDVKM. The CDR3 protein is CASTLGDAINEQYL. The CDR3 bases are TGTGCCAGCACCCTGGGGGACGCTATCAACGAGCAGTACCTC.

To note about this clonotype: One base away lies a much larger clone, so this may be a sequencing read error. The V gene is TRBV6-5, the J gene TRBJ1-1; D possibly corresponds to TRBD1 (6 bases). CDR1 is MNHEY, CDR2 SVGAGI, per germline. The CDR3 sequence is 17 residues long. CDR3 amino acids: CVSSSRDLGARSTEAFF. Here the CDR3 DNA reads TGTGTCAGCAGTTCCCGGGACTTGGGGGCGCGCAGCACTGAAGCTTTCTTT.

This clonotype was picked up many times. Written as DNA, the CDR3 is TGCGCCAGCAGCGGAGAACAGGGGGGGCCAGATACGCAGTATTTT. Its protein is CASSGEQGGPDTQYF. The chain recombines TRBV4-3 with TRBJ2-3; perhaps TRBD1 as D (8 bases). The germline V and J ends were trimmed by 5 bases and 4 bases, with 16 bases remaining between them. Germline V gene data show CDR1 as LGHNA and CDR2 as YSLEER. There are 15 residues in the CDR3.

There are many counts of this clonotype. The chain links TRBV10-2 to TRBJ2-3; 8 nucleotides line up with TRBD2. The V and J ends lost 3 bases and 2 bases, in that order; junction bases with no gene match: 7. The CDR3 has 16 amino acids. Germline V gene lookup returns CDR1 WSHSY and CDR2 SAAADI. The CDR3 nucleotides read TGCGCCAGCAGTGAACCGGGGGGGGGCTACACAGATACGCAGTATTTT. It is translated as CASSEPGGGYTDTQYF.

Turning to this clonotype: Being one base from a much bigger clone, this may be a read error. The rearrangement links TRBV6-5 to TRBJ1-1; no firm D call. The CDR3 loop spans 15 amino acids. Germline V gene lookup returns CDR1 MNHEY and CDR2 SVGAGI. The chain's CDR3 is CASGYSTILNTEAFF. CDR3 bases: TGTGCCAGCGGTTACTCGACGATTCTGAACACTGAAGCTTTCTTT.

The sample holds a few counts of this clonotype. V is TRBV27 and J is TRBJ2-2; D possibly uses TRBD1 or TRBD2 (5 bases each). Trimming removed 8 bases from V and 0 bases from J, with 16 bases in between. CDR3 length: 16 residues. Germline assignment: CDR1 MNHEY and CDR2 SMNVEV (reference sequence). The CDR3 sequence is CASGRWVGANTGELFF. Here the CDR3 DNA reads TGTGCCAGCGGCCGTTGGGTGGGGGCGAACACCGGGGAGCTGTTTTTT.

This clonotype came up many times. CDR3 sequence (DNA): TGTGCCAGCAGTGCCGGGACTAGCGGGACGTTCACGACAGATACGCAGTATTTT. Its protein product is CASSAGTSGTFTTDTQYF. V gene TRBV28 combines with J gene TRBJ2-3, with 13 bases matching TRBD2. The CDR3 spans 18 residues. CDR1 and CDR2 (germline): MDHEN, SYDVKM. The junction had 11 bases not matched to a gene; V was cut back by 5 bases and J by 3 bases. Full variable domain (outside the CDR3, taken from reference TRBV28 and TRBJ2-3): DVKVTQSSRYLVKRTGEKVFLECVQDMDHENMFWYRQDPGLGLRLIYFSYDVKMKEKGDIPEGYSVSREKKERFSLILESASTNQTSMYLCASSAGTSGTFTTDTQYFGPGTRLTVL.

This clonotype was found many times. The chain joins TRBV6-5 to TRBJ2-2, with 10 bases that match TRBD2. Trimming took 2 bases from V and 4 from J; bases not matched to a gene: 4. The germline gives CDR1 MNHEY, CDR2 SVGAGI. The CDR3 totals 16 residues. The DNA of the CDR3 is TGTGCCAGCAGTTACGGGCTAGCGGGAGCCACCGGGGAGCTGTTTTTT. Translating gives CASSYGLAGATGELFF.

This clonotype has a count of ten or more. The chain recombines TRBV5-1 with TRBJ1-1; D call uncertain. The V and J ends lost 0 bases and 0 bases respectively, with 12 bases between them. CDR3 size: 16 residues. The germline CDR1 and CDR2 sequences are SGHRS and YFSETQ. Written as DNA, the CDR3 is TGCGCCAGCAGCTTGGCCTTAACAGCCTTGAACACTGAAGCTTTCTTT. It translates to CASSLALTALNTEAFF. Variable domain in full (rest from reference TRBV5-1 and TRBJ1-1): KAGVTQTPRYLIKTRGQQVTLSCSPISGHRSVSWYQQTPGQGLQFLFEYFSETQRNKGNFPGRFSGRQFSNSRSEMNVSTLELGDSALYLCASSLALTALNTEAFFGQGTRLTVV.

This clonotype was observed many times. J is TRBJ2-3 and V is TRBV12-3 or TRBV12-4, with D perhaps matching TRBD1 (5 bases). V shed 6 bases and J shed 4 bases, with 20 bases lying between them. The CDR3 is 16 residues long. CDR3 region: CASRSVRERSSDTQYF. In DNA, the CDR3 is TGTGCCAGCAGGTCGGTCAGGGAAAGGAGTTCAGATACGCAGTATTTT.

As regards this clonotype: This clone may be a read error of a much larger clone one base away. V is TRBV19 and J is TRBJ2-1; the D gene is possibly TRBD2 (6 bases). From germline, CDR1 is LNHDA and CDR2 SQIVND (reference sequence). Trimming stripped 7 bases from V and 9 bases from J, with 22 bases between. This CDR3 is 15 amino acids long. The CDR3 DNA follows: TGTGCCAGTAACCCCGGGACTCGCGGAAGGGGTGAGCAGTTCTTC. It codes for CASNPGTRGRGEQFF.

This clonotype has ten or more counts. The chain links TRBV18 to TRBJ1-3; D is possibly TRBD1 (6 bases). The ends were cut back, 2 bases at V and 2 bases at J, with 7 bases in the middle. The CDR3 covers 14 residues. CDR1 is KGHSH and CDR2 is LQKENI in the germline V gene. CDR3 nucleotide sequence: TGTGCCAGCTCACCATGGGACACTGGAAACACCATATATTTT. This translates into CASSPWDTGNTIYF.

This clonotype has only a few counts. The junction departs from germline at one end; a sequencing error may be responsible. The genes are TRBV13 and TRBJ1-6; tentative D call: TRBD1 (5 bases). Germline V gene sequence: CDR1 PRHDT, CDR2 FYEKMQ (reference sequence). The CDR3 loop spans 15 amino acids. The CDR3 DNA sequence: TGTGCCAGCAGCTTGGGGCAGGCGTATAATTCACTCCTCCACTTT. Encoded protein: CASSLGQAYNSLLHF.

This chain connects TRBV14 to TRBJ2-2; 8 nucleotides match TRBD2. J was trimmed by 5 bases and V by 4 bases; bases with no gene match: 6. CDR3 size: 15 residues. Germline V gene lookup returns CDR1 SGHDN and CDR2 FVKESK. CDR3 sequence: CASSLLAGFTGELFF. The CDR3 coding sequence is TGTGCCAGCAGCCTCCTAGCGGGTTTTACCGGGGAGCTGTTTTTT.

In its sample, this clonotype was seen many times. The V gene is TRBV7-9, the J gene TRBJ1-5; 7 bases agree with TRBD1. The V gene end was trimmed by 2 bases and the J gene end by 7 bases; junction bases not matched to a gene: 8. The V gene's germline CDR1 is SEHNR and CDR2 FQNEAQ (reference sequence). This CDR3 is built from 15 residues. This chain's CDR3 is CASSLYRGGEQPQHF. For the CDR3, the DNA is TGTGCCAGCAGCTTATACAGGGGAGGGGAACAGCCCCAGCATTTT.

The V and J genes are TRBV7-3 and TRBJ2-1; perhaps D is TRBD1 or TRBD2 (5 bases each). The CDR3 runs 15 residues. Trimming removed 3 bases from V and 2 bases from J, with 11 bases in between. Germline V gene lookup returns CDR1 SGHTA and CDR2 FQGTGA. CDR3 amino acids: CASSFRDGPYNEQFF. The CDR3 DNA reads as TGTGCCAGCAGCTTTAGGGACGGGCCCTACAATGAGCAGTTCTTC. Based on the CDR3 plus reference TRBV7-3 and TRBJ2-1, the full variable domain is GAGVSQTPSNKVTEKGKYVELRCDPISGHTALYWYRQSLGQGPEFLIYFQGTGAADDSGLPNDRFFAVRPEGSVSTLKIQRTERGDSAVYLCASSFRDGPYNEQFFGPGTRLTVL.

A remark on this clonotype: Being one base from a much bigger clone, this may be a read error. The J gene is TRBJ1-6, the V gene TRBV7-8, with D maybe TRBD1 (5 bases). CDR1 is SGHVS, CDR2 FQNEAQ, per germline. The V end lost 4 bases, the J end lost 4 bases, and 14 bases lay between the germline ends. This CDR3 is built from 16 residues. The CDR3 nucleotides are TGTGCCAGCAGCTCGGGACGGGGGAGTTATAATTCACCCCTCCACTTT. Translation gives CASSSGRGSYNSPLHF.

In its sample, this clonotype was seen many times. V and J are TRBV5-1 and TRBJ2-3; TRBD2 agrees at 13 bases. This CDR3 contains 16 residues. J gave up 1 base and V 5 bases, and 4 bases lay outside the gene matches. CDR1 is SGHRS, CDR2 YFSETQ, per germline. CDR3 nucleotide sequence: TGCGCCAGCAGGGAGGGGACTAGCGGGGGCACAGATACGCAGTATTTT. Translation: CASREGTSGGTDTQYF.

This chain links TRBV27 with TRBJ1-1; D unresolved. The germline CDR1 and CDR2 sequences are MNHEY and SMNVEV (reference sequence). This CDR3 contains 19 residues. V lost 1 base to trimming and J lost 0 bases, with 21 bases between them. The CDR3 DNA sequence: TGTGCCAGCAGTTTATTCCCCACTCGTGAAGCCGGCGTGAACACTGAAGCTTTCTTT. It yields the protein CASSLFPTREAGVNTEAFF.

As regards this clonotype: Since a much larger clone is just one base distant, this may be a read error. V and J are TRBV20-1 and TRBJ2-2; D call uncertain. The CDR3 covers 15 residues. The germline CDR1 and CDR2 sequences are DFQATT and SNEGSKA (reference sequence). Written as DNA, the CDR3 is TGCTGTGCAGACAAGGACGTGGATCGGCACGGGGAGCTGTTTTTT. Its translation is CCADKDVDRHGELFF.

This chain connects TRBV7-9 to TRBJ1-1; no reliable D call. The CDR3 is 13 amino acids. Per the germline V gene, CDR1 is SEHNR and CDR2 is FQNEAQ (reference sequence). The V end lost 5 bases, the J end lost 0 bases, and 7 bases lay between the germline ends. CDR3 in DNA: TGTGCCAGCAGCCCTAGTGTGAACACTGAAGCTTTCTTT. Translating it yields CASSPSVNTEAFF.

This clonotype was found many times. The rearrangement joins TRBV4-1 to TRBJ1-1; 9 positions match TRBD1. The V and J ends lost 8 bases and 4 bases, in that order; junction bases with no gene match: 5. In germline, CDR1 is MGHRA, CDR2 YSYEKL. The CDR3 is 13 amino acids. The CDR3 loop is CASGDRASTEAFF. As DNA, the CDR3 is TGCGCCAGCGGGGACAGGGCATCCACTGAAGCTTTCTTT.

The rearrangement uses TRBV4-3 and TRBJ2-1, with a possible D match to TRBD2 (5 bases). This CDR3 region has 15 residues. The germline CDR1 and CDR2 sequences are LGHNA and YSLEER. Trimming took off 2 bases at V and 0 bases at J, with 8 bases between the two ends. The CDR3 protein is CASSQSGSSYNEQFF. The DNA of the CDR3 is TGCGCCAGCAGCCAAAGCGGAAGCTCCTACAATGAGCAGTTCTTC.

This clonotype has a count of ten or more. The chain uses TRBV12-3 or TRBV12-4 and TRBJ2-1; TRBD1 matches 8 bases. The ends lost 1 base at V and 14 bases at J; junction bases unmatched: 1. The CDR3 extends over 11 amino acids. The CDR3 coding sequence is TGTGCCAGCAGTTTAGGGGGACAGGAGTTCTTC. Translated: CASSLGGQEFF.

Ten or more counts support this clonotype. The V and J genes are TRBV30 and TRBJ2-2; D may be TRBD2 (5 bases). This CDR3 has 16 residues. The V gene's germline CDR1 is GTSNPN and CDR2 SVGIG (reference sequence). The germline V and J ends were trimmed by 0 bases and 2 bases, with 13 bases remaining between them. CDR3 in amino acids: CAWSVLERPNTGELFF. DNA for the CDR3: TGTGCCTGGAGTGTATTGGAGCGGCCAAACACCGGGGAGCTGTTTTTT.

This clonotype was seen many times. This rearrangement joins TRBV7-9 to TRBJ2-2; D is possibly TRBD1 (7 bases). The CDR3 contains 16 residues. Trimming cost V 4 bases and J 6 bases, with 18 bases left between them. CDR1 is SEHNR, CDR2 FQNEAQ, per germline (reference sequence). The CDR3 protein is CASSSLDREVAGELFF. The CDR3 region has the DNA TGTGCCAGCAGCTCCCTTGACAGGGAGGTTGCCGGGGAGCTGTTTTTT.

This clonotype was observed many times. The J gene is TRBJ2-1, the V gene TRBV7-3; the match to TRBD2 covers 15 bases. V dropped 5 bases and J dropped 6; count of bases not matched to a gene: 17. There are 20 residues in the CDR3. CDR1 and CDR2 (germline): SGHTA, FQGTGA. CDR3 sequence: CASSPTSWTSGRGRTNEQFF. CDR3 in DNA: TGTGCCAGCAGCCCCACGTCTTGGACTAGCGGGAGGGGGCGGACCAATGAGCAGTTCTTC.

This clonotype was observed at least ten times. The chain recombines TRBV7-9 with TRBJ1-3, with a weak D call TRBD1 (6 bases). Germline values: CDR1 SEHNR, CDR2 FQNEAQ (reference sequence). Deletions cut 10 bases from V and 0 bases from J, with 10 bases between. The CDR3 covers 13 residues. CDR3 in DNA: TGTGCCACTACAGGGATCTCTGGAAACACCATATATTTT. This gives the protein CATTGISGNTIYF.

With regard to this clonotype: With a much larger clone just one base away, this may be a read error. This chain connects TRBV4-2 to TRBJ1-6, with a possible D match to TRBD1 (5 bases). V dropped 0 bases and J dropped 10 bases, with 10 bases sitting between them. CDR3 length: 14 residues. The germline V gene has CDR1 LGHNA and CDR2 YNFKEQ. CDR3 sequence reads: CASSQEAQESPLHF. In nucleotides, the CDR3 is TGTGCCAGCAGCCAAGAAGCACAGGAGTCACCCCTCCACTTT.